A single sample is the source of the 17 T cell receptor beta chains below, sequenced in a study of metastatic and nonmetastatic thyroid tumors. There were no patients who had received any treatment before thyroid surgery. TCRdb reanalyzed the PCR reads with MiXCR. This table holds 40,000 or so clones, about a sixth found once. The specimen was tumor tissue. Receptors originate from a female donor with papillary thyroid cancer or a benign thyroid nodule (not recorded which). Some clones in this sample may be carry-over from other donors' samples.

On this clone itself: Germline and junction disagree at one end, which may indicate a read error. J is TRBJ1-2 and V is TRBV20-1; maybe TRBD1 (5 bases). Germline CDR1 reads DFQATT; CDR2 reads SNEGSKA (reference sequence). The length of the CDR3 is 15 residues. The CDR3 spells CSAREGVSINYCYTF. The DNA of the CDR3 is TGCAGTGCTAGAGAGGGGGTCTCTATTAACTATTGCTACACCTTC.

This clone was seen at least ten times. Compared with germline, one end of the junction differs, possibly owing to a read error. The rearrangement links TRBV7-2 to TRBJ1-1, with TRBD1 matching 10 bases. The CDR3 contains 15 residues. Germline V gene sequence: CDR1 SGHTA, CDR2 FQGNSA. CDR3 protein: CASSLAGQGDPLQKF. CDR3 DNA: TGTGCCAGCAGCTTAGCCGGACAGGGGGACCCACTTCAAAAGTTT.

This clone was counted many times. The gene calls are TRBV30 and TRBJ2-5; 8 bases match TRBD1. The V and J ends lost 4 bases and 7 bases, in that order; junction bases with no gene match: 8. Germline V CDR1 and CDR2: GTSNPN, SVGIG (reference sequence). The CDR3 extends over 13 amino acids. The CDR3 protein is CAWTRTGKGTQYF. As DNA, the CDR3 is TGTGCCTGGACTCGGACAGGGAAGGGGACCCAGTACTTC.

This clone occurred many times. The rearrangement links TRBV15 to TRBJ2-3, with 13 bases aligning to TRBD2. J gave up 5 bases and V 1 base, and 0 bases lay outside the gene matches. The CDR3 spans 15 residues. Germline V gene sequence: CDR1 LNHNV, CDR2 YYDKDF (reference sequence). CDR3 bases: TGTGCCACCAGCAGAGGGACTAGCGGGAGAGATACGCAGTATTTT. This sequence encodes CATSRGTSGRDTQYF. Complete variable domain (other parts from reference TRBV15 and TRBJ2-3): DAMVIQNPRYQVTQFGKPVTLSCSQTLNHNVMYWYQQKSSQAPKLLFHYYDKDFNNEADTPDNFQSRRPNTSFCFLDIRSPGLGDTAMYLCATSRGTSGRDTQYFGPGTRLTVL.

This clone was detected ten times or more. The rearrangement links TRBV30 to TRBJ2-4; D may correspond to TRBD1 or TRBD2 (5 bases each). V lost 0 bases to trimming and J lost 4 bases, with 19 bases between them. This CDR3 has 17 amino acids. The germline V gene encodes CDR1 GTSNPN and CDR2 SVGIG (reference sequence). CDR3 bases: TGTGCCTGGAGTGTCAGGGACGCCTCAAGCCAAAAAAACATTCAGTACTTC. Its protein is CAWSVRDASSQKNIQYF.

This clone came up a few times. At one boundary the junction diverges from the germline segment, which might be a read error. V is TRBV6-1 and J is TRBJ2-7; D could derive from TRBD1 or TRBD2 (5 bases each). Germline loops: CDR1 MNHNS, CDR2 SASEGT. The CDR3 has 16 residues. CDR3 amino acids: CAISVLGTAHSYEQYF. The CDR3 nucleotides are TGTGCCATCAGTGTCCTTGGGACGGCCCACTCCTACGAGCAGTACTTC.

This chain joins TRBV19 and TRBJ2-7; 7 nucleotides line up with TRBD2. Losses at the gene ends were 7 bases for V and 6 bases for J; bases not matched to a gene: 9. CDR1 and CDR2 (germline): LNHDA, SQIVND (reference sequence). The CDR3 is 13 amino acids. CDR3 DNA: TGTGCCAGTATTTTCGGGGGGACTGCCGAGCAGTACTTC. Translation: CASIFGGTAEQYF. The full variable domain, rest sourced from reference TRBV19 and TRBJ2-7, is DGGITQSPKYLFRKEGQNVTLSCEQNLNHDAMYWYRQDPGQGLRLIYYSQIVNDFQKGDIAEGYSVSREKKESFPLTVTSAQKNPTAFYLCASIFGGTAEQYFGPGTRLTVT.

This clone was recorded at least ten times. The V gene is TRBV5-1, the J gene TRBJ1-1; D call uncertain. Germline loops: CDR1 SGHRS, CDR2 YFSETQ. The CDR3 contains 15 residues. The V end lost 4 bases, the J end lost 1 base, and 14 bases lay between the germline ends. CDR3 region: CASSHSGAPNTEAFF. In DNA, the CDR3 is TGCGCCAGCAGCCACAGTGGTGCCCCGAACACTGAAGCTTTCTTT.

This clone was recorded at least ten times. The rearrangement joins TRBV4-1 to TRBJ2-3; D is uncertain. V lost 1 base to trimming and J lost 2 bases, with 4 bases between them. This CDR3 has 13 residues. Germline loops: CDR1 MGHRA, CDR2 YSYEKL. CDR3 sequence (DNA): TGCGCCAGCAGCCAAGCGGACACAGATACGCAGTATTTT. Translation: CASSQADTDTQYF.

This clone showed up just a few times. One base away lies a much larger clone, so this may be a sequencing read error. The rearrangement links TRBV9 to TRBJ2-2; D perhaps matches TRBD1 (6 bases). This CDR3 is built from 17 residues. Germline V gene sequence: CDR1 SGDLS, CDR2 YYNGEE. The V end was cut by 0 bases, the J end by 7 bases, with 19 bases between. CDR3 residues: CASSVGGLGARYGELFF. As DNA, the CDR3 is TGTGCCAGCAGCGTAGGGGGATTGGGGGCCCGATACGGGGAGCTGTTTTTT.

This clone is labeled as medium-sized. The rearrangement joins TRBV11-1 to TRBJ2-7, with a weak D call TRBD2 (6 bases). This CDR3 is 16 amino acids long. The V gene's germline CDR1 is SGHAT and CDR2 FQDESV (reference sequence). Trimming cost V 1 base and J 4 bases, with 17 bases left between them. Written as DNA, the CDR3 is TGTGCCAGCAGCTTAGTAGGACCAACTAGCAGATACGAGCAGTACTTC. This translates into CASSLVGPTSRYEQYF.

There are many counts of this clone. The rearrangement links TRBV6-2 or TRBV6-3 to TRBJ2-1, with 9 positions matching TRBD2. Germline V lookup: CDR1 MNHEY, CDR2 SVGEGT. The CDR3 is made up of 13 amino acids. The trim removed 8 bases at V and 7 bases at J, leaving 6 bases unmatched. CDR3 protein: CASRREGRNEQFF. CDR3 nucleotide sequence: TGTGCCAGCCGGCGGGAGGGCCGGAATGAGCAGTTCTTC.

In its sample, this clone was seen many times. V usage is TRBV20-1 and J usage is TRBJ2-7, with 10 bases that match TRBD2. This CDR3 contains 14 residues. V lost 7 bases, J lost 0 bases, and 6 bases stayed unmatched. The germline V gene has CDR1 DFQATT and CDR2 SNEGSKA (reference sequence). DNA of the CDR3: TGCAGTGTTCCTCTAGCGGGGGACTCCTACGAGCAGTACTTC. It yields the protein CSVPLAGDSYEQYF.

The sample holds many counts of this clone. V usage is TRBV20-1 and J usage is TRBJ1-1, with a tentative D call TRBD1 (5 bases). The V gene's germline CDR1 is DFQATT and CDR2 SNEGSKA (reference sequence). V was trimmed by 4 bases and J by 5 bases, leaving 11 bases between them. The CDR3 has 12 residues. Written as DNA, the CDR3 is TGCAGTGCTACTCGACAGCATACTGAAGCTTTCTTT. This sequence encodes CSATRQHTEAFF.

In its sample, this clone was seen many times. One base away lies a much larger clone, so this may be a sequencing read error. The chain links TRBV6-4 to TRBJ2-1; 7 bases match TRBD2. The CDR3 runs 16 residues. V shed 2 bases and J 1 base; nucleotides not matched to a gene: 5. The germline gives CDR1 MRHNA, CDR2 SNTAGT. CDR3 protein: CASSDGASGSYNEQFF. CDR3 coding DNA: TGTGCCAGCAGTGACGGGGCTAGCGGTTCCTACAATGAGCAGTTCTTC.

Note on this clone: At one end the junction does not follow the germline gene, possibly because of a read error. V usage is TRBV5-3 and J usage is TRBJ2-5; the D gene is possibly TRBD1 (7 bases). TRBV5-3 is an ORF, with its function uncertain. The length of the CDR3 is 14 residues. The CDR3 bases are TGTGCCACAAGCAGGGGGGAAACGAGAGAGACCCAGTACTTC. This gives the protein CATSRGETRETQYF.

This clone was recorded at least ten times. J is TRBJ1-1 and V is TRBV20-1; D unresolved. The germline CDR1 and CDR2 sequences are DFQATT and SNEGSKA (reference sequence). This CDR3 contains 17 residues. The V end was cut by 0 bases, the J end by 6 bases, with 23 bases between. DNA of the CDR3: TGCAGTGCTAGAGATAACGCAGGTTGGGCGGTAAGGGCTGAAGCTTTCTTT. Translation: CSARDNAGWAVRAEAFF.